A selection of T cell receptor beta chains follows, all from one sample in a study of blood T cell repertoires in COVID-19. The protocol was immunoSEQ multiplex PCR, while the TCRdb copy is restricted to in-frame clones and leaves out a portion. The sample lists around 82,000 clones; over 75% were seen once. The specimen sequenced was peripheral blood. These receptor sequences come from a human donor in a cohort sampled during active COVID-19. CDR3s include the opening cysteine and the closing phenylalanine or tryptophan. Each record gives: clone size, D gene, J gene, V gene, CDR3 protein, CDR3 DNA. The D gene is left open where the match is weak. Clone size, where shown, is once, few, many, or a class for clones that have expanded.

-,-,TRBJ1-2,TRBV25-1,CASSEFQGGYGYTF,TGTGCCAGCAGTGAATTCCAGGGCGGCTATGGCTACACCTTC
-,-,TRBJ2-5,TRBV6-5,CASSYAGGAVGTQYF,TGTGCCAGCAGTTACGCTGGGGGGGCGGTTGGGACCCAGTACTTC
-,-,TRBJ1-1,TRBV7-6,CASRRNPGNTEAFF,TGTGCCAGTCGCCGGAATCCGGGGAACACTGAAGCTTTCTTT
once,TRBD2,TRBJ2-1,TRBV6-5,CASSYSGRGDNEQFF,TGTGCCAGCAGTTACTCGGGGCGGGGGGACAATGAGCAGTTCTTC
-,-,TRBJ1-1,TRBV27,CASSPGLNIAEAFF,TGTGCCAGCAGTCCCGGCCTTAATATAGCGGAAGCTTTCTTT
few,-,TRBJ1-3,TRBV6-2/TRBV6-3,CASSYGAGNTIYF,TGTGCCAGCAGTTACGGGGCCGGAAACACCATATATTTT
-,TRBD1,TRBJ2-5,TRBV5-5,CASSGQGAGETQYF,TGTGCCAGCAGCGGACAGGGGGCTGGAGAGACCCAGTACTTC
-,TRBD2,TRBJ2-2,TRBV7-8,CATTAGGGTGELFF,TGTGCCACCACAGCGGGGGGCGGTACAGGGGAGCTGTTTTTT
-,-,TRBJ1-5,TRBV7-2,CASSLVAGENQPQHF,TGTGCCAGCAGCTTAGTGGCAGGGGAGAATCAGCCCCAGCATTTT
-,TRBD1,TRBJ1-2,TRBV27,CASSLTTGARGYTF,TGTGCCAGCAGCCTTACGACAGGGGCTCGTGGCTACACCTTC
-,-,TRBJ2-5,TRBV7-2,CASSLALERKTQYF,TGTGCCAGCAGCTTAGCCTTAGAGAGGAAGACCCAGTACTTC
-,TRBD1,TRBJ2-7,TRBV5-4,CASRFGQGNSYEQYF,TGTGCCAGCAGATTTGGACAGGGCAACTCCTACGAGCAGTACTTC
-,-,TRBJ1-1,TRBV5-4,CASSLRSNTEAFF,TGTGCCAGCAGCTTGAGGAGTAACACTGAAGCTTTCTTT
-,-,TRBJ1-4,TRBV19,CASSKAQGTLREKLFF,TGTGCCAGTAGCAAGGCGCAGGGGACCCTCCGTGAAAAACTGTTTTTT
-,-,TRBJ1-5,TRBV5-1,CASSSEGSQPQHF,TGCGCCAGCAGCTCGGAGGGATCCCAGCCCCAGCATTTT
-,TRBD1,TRBJ1-6,TRBV6-2/TRBV6-3,CASSYPPGQGSSYNSPLHF,TGTGCCAGCAGTTACCCTCCGGGACAGGGGAGTTCCTATAATTCACCCCTCCACTTT
-,-,TRBJ1-4,TRBV5-1,CASSSGSPNEKLFF,TGCGCCAGCAGCTCCGGGAGTCCTAATGAAAAACTGTTTTTT
-,-,TRBJ1-1,TRBV5-1,CASSPGSLGGQASLNTEAFF,TGCGCCAGCAGCCCGGGTTCTTTGGGGGGGCAGGCGTCTTTGAACACTGAAGCTTTCTTT
once,-,TRBJ1-2,TRBV7-9,CASSLADSLGAYTF,TGTGCCAGCAGCTTAGCGGACAGTTTGGGGGCCTACACCTTC
-,-,TRBJ2-7,TRBV23-1,CASSQTLQGSYEQYF,TGCGCCAGCAGTCAAACCCTACAGGGTAGCTACGAGCAGTACTTC
-,-,TRBJ1-2,TRBV11-2,CASSLDRNYGYTF,TGTGCCAGCAGCTTAGACAGGAACTATGGCTACACCTTC
-,TRBD2,TRBJ2-7,TRBV18,CASSPQIGSASGFNEQYF,TGTGCCAGCTCACCCCAGATAGGATCCGCTAGCGGGTTCAACGAGCAGTACTTC
-,TRBD1,TRBJ2-7,TRBV18,CASSPTGPEQYF,TGTGCCAGCTCACCGACAGGGCCCGAGCAGTACTTC
-,-,TRBJ2-3,TRBV27,CASSIGVTDTQYF,TGTGCCAGCAGTATCGGGGTCACAGATACGCAGTATTTT
-,-,TRBJ1-6,TRBV30,CAWSLRPGLAGNSPLHF,TGTGCCTGGAGCTTAAGGCCGGGACTGGCGGGGAATTCACCCCTCCACTTT
-,-,TRBJ1-1,TRBV27,CASSSQGQLLNTEAFF,TGTGCCAGCAGTTCTCAAGGACAGCTCTTGAACACTGAAGCTTTCTTT
once,TRBD1,TRBJ1-5,TRBV30,CAWSPPRQGGVLSNQPQHF,TGTGCCTGGAGTCCCCCTCGACAGGGAGGCGTACTTAGCAATCAGCCCCAGCATTTT